This T cell receptor (beta chain) emerged from a study of blood T cell repertoires in COVID-19. The wider study: Material from acute and convalescent COVID-19 was sourced from the United States, Italy and Spain.

V lost 1 base, J lost 3 bases, and 7 bases lay in between. Per the germline V gene, CDR1 is MNHNS and CDR2 is SASEGT. This CDR3 is 14 amino acids long. How the authors handled the data: Estimation of nucleated cell counts relied on the amplification of reference gene primers. The assay was immunoSEQ multiplex PCR, and TCRdb's table has in-frame clones only and misses some. That table furnishes V, J and clone size, whereas the DNA furnished D and trimming. The sample contains some 75,000 clones, 75% to 95% of which appear only once. The chain joins TRBV6-1 to TRBJ2-4, with D possibly matching TRBD1 (6 bases). The sequence was collected from a human donor in a cohort sampled during active COVID-19. The sample was peripheral blood. The DNA of the CDR3 is TGTGCCAGCAGTGAAGGAGGGGGCAAAAACATTCAGTACTTC. Amino acid sequence: CASSEGGGKNIQYF.